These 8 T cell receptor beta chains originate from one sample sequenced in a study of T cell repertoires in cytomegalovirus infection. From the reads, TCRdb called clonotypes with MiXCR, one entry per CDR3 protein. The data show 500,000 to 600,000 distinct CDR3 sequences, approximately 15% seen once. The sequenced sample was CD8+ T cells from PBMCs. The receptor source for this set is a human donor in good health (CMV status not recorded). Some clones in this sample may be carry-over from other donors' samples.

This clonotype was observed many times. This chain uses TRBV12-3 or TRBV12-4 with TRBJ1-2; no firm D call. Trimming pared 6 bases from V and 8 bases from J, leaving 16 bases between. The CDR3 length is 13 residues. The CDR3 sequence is CASSTGPHLGYTF. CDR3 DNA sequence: TGTGCCAGCAGCACCGGGCCTCATCTGGGCTACACCTTC.

The CDR3 DNA sequence: TGTGCCATCTCTAGCGGGAGTTCTTCCGAGCAGTACTTC. It specifies CAISSGSSSEQYF. The rearrangement uses TRBV6-5 and TRBJ2-7, with 10 bases matching TRBD2. After removal of 10 bases from V and 6 bases from J, the junction contained 9 bases not matched to a gene. Germline V CDR1 and CDR2: MNHEY, SVGAGI. The CDR3 totals 13 residues.

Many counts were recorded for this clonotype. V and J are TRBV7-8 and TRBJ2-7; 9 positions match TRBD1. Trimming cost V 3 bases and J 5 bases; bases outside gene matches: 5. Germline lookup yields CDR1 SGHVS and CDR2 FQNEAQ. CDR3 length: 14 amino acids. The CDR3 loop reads CASSLGTGIDEQYF. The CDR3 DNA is TGTGCCAGCAGCTTGGGGACAGGGATAGACGAGCAGTACTTC.

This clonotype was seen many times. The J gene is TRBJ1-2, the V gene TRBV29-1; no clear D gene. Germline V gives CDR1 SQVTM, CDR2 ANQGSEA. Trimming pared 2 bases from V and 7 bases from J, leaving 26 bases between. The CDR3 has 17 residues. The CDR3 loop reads CSVEMFSTRRMCCGYTF. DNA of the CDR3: TGCAGCGTTGAAATGTTCAGTACCCGACGAATGTGCTGTGGCTACACCTTC.

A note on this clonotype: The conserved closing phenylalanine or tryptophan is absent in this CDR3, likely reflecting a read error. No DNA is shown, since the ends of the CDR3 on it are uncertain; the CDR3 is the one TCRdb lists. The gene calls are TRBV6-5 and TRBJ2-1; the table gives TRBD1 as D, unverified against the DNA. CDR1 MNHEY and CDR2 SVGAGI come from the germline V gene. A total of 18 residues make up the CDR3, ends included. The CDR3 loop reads CASSYSRKWTGAGNEQLL.

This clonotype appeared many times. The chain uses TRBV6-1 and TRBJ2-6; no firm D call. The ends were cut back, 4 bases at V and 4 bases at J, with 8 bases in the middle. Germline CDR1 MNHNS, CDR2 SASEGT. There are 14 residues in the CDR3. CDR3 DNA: TGTGCCAGCAGTGGGATCGGAGGGGCCAACGTCCTGACTTTC. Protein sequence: CASSGIGGANVLTF.

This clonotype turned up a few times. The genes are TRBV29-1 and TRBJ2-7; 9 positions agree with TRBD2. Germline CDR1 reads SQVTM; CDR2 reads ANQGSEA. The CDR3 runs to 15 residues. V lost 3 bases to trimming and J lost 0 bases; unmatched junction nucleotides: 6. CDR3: CSVEGLAGNSYEQYF. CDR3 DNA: TGCAGCGTTGAGGGGCTAGCGGGAAACTCCTACGAGCAGTACTTC.

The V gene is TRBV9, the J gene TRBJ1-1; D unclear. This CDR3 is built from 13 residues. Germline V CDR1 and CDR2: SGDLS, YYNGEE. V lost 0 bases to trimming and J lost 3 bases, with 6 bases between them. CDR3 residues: CASSVVGDTEAFF. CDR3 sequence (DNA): TGTGCCAGCAGCGTAGTTGGAGACACTGAAGCTTTCTTT.